This paragraph covers one TCR beta chain sequence. These data are taken from a study of cytomegalovirus exposure and HLA in healthy donors. Study at large: In an earlier analysis, around 100 million unique TCR beta sequences were found from some 200 million T cells.

13 Jbeta primers and 60 Vbeta primers were used for the PCR. The method was immunoSEQ multiplex PCR; TCRdb's version includes in-frame clones alone and lacks a portion of them. Counted here are some 170,000 clones, approximately 78% occurring once; the ten biggest clones make up approximately 0.87%. The germline gives CDR1 MDHEN, CDR2 SYDVKM. Trimming removed 8 bases from V and 7 bases from J, with 11 bases in between. The CDR3 is 12 amino acids. The chain carries TRBV28 and TRBJ2-2, with D possibly being TRBD1 (5 bases). The receptor's source is a girl aged 2 to 10 in good health and CMV-seropositive. Material for sequencing was PBMCs. The CDR3 region is CASLEGDGELFF. DNA for the CDR3: TGTGCCAGCCTAGAAGGGGACGGGGAGCTGTTTTTT.